The 19 T cell receptor beta chains in this list originate from one sample, sequenced in a study of radiotherapy plus CTLA-4 blockade in lung cancer. Some clones are missing from TCRdb's copy, which holds only in-frame ones; the method was immunoSEQ multiplex PCR. The sample comprises 130,000 or so clones, 90% of which are singletons, and more than 6.5% rests with the top ten. Specimen: peripheral blood, collected from a patient treated with radiotherapy plus ipilimumab. These receptors were taken from a human donor with non-small cell lung cancer that progressed on radiotherapy plus ipilimumab.

The CDR3 DNA reads as TGTGCCAGCAGCCTAGACACTAGTCTCAATGAGCAGTTCTTC. Its translation is CASSLDTSLNEQFF. The rearrangement links TRBV7-2 to TRBJ2-1; a weak D match, TRBD2 (5 bases). The CDR3 spans 14 residues. V was trimmed by 5 bases and J by 6 bases, leaving 14 bases between them. Germline V CDR1 and CDR2: SGHTA, FQGNSA.

This clone was found once. The CDR3 loop reads CASTRISETETQYF. CDR3 DNA sequence: TGTGCCAGCACCCGGATTAGCGAGACAGAGACCCAGTACTTC. V usage is TRBV6-1 and J usage is TRBJ2-5; D possibly corresponds to TRBD2 (5 bases). CDR1 and CDR2 (germline): MNHNS, SASEGT. CDR3 length equals 14 residues. The V and J ends lost 7 bases and 4 bases respectively, with 16 bases between them.

This chain's CDR3 is CASSLGDRETEAFF. CDR3 coding DNA: TGTGCCAGCAGCTTGGGGGACAGGGAAACTGAAGCTTTCTTT. This chain connects TRBV5-6 to TRBJ1-1, with 9 nucleotides matching TRBD1. V was clipped by 0 bases and J by 5 bases; unmatched bases: 2. The V gene's germline CDR1 is SGHDT and CDR2 YYEEEE. The CDR3 runs 14 residues.

The chain links TRBV28 to TRBJ1-5; possibly TRBD1 for D (6 bases). The ends were cut back, 6 bases at V and 3 bases at J, with 12 bases in the middle. The CDR3 loop spans 14 amino acids. The germline V gene encodes CDR1 MDHEN and CDR2 SYDVKM. Here the CDR3 DNA reads TGTGCCAGCAGCCGGGACACTGTCAATCAGCCCCAGCATTTT. It translates to CASSRDTVNQPQHF.

The chain uses TRBV23-1 and TRBJ2-5; 12 bases line up with TRBD2. TRBV23-1 is an ORF, with its function uncertain. Trimming removed 1 base from V and 5 bases from J; junction bases left unmatched: 8. This CDR3 is built from 17 residues. In DNA, the CDR3 is TGCGCCAGCAGTCAATTTACTAGCGGGAGGTTCTGGGAGACCCAGTACTTC. Its translation is CASSQFTSGRFWETQYF.

The chain employs TRBV6-5 and TRBJ1-1; 8 nucleotides align to TRBD1. Germline V gene sequence: CDR1 MNHEY, CDR2 SVGAGI. The V segment lost 5 bases and the J segment 4 bases; nucleotides outside the gene matches: 3. The CDR3 runs to 13 residues. CDR3 sequence reads: CASSNRGVTEAFF. The CDR3 DNA sequence: TGTGCCAGCAGTAACAGGGGGGTCACTGAAGCTTTCTTT.

CDR3 protein: CASSQVGQTYEQYF. The CDR3 DNA reads as TGTGCCAGCAGCCAAGTGGGACAGACCTACGAGCAGTACTTC. V and J are TRBV4-2 and TRBJ2-7; TRBD1 matches at 7 bases. CDR1 and CDR2 (germline): LGHNA, YNFKEQ. V lost 1 base, J lost 2 bases, and 2 bases stayed unmatched. The CDR3 extends over 14 amino acids.

This chain links TRBV6-1 with TRBJ2-7; TRBD1 is a possible D gene (5 bases). The CDR3 consists of 15 residues. V dropped 2 bases and J dropped 5 bases, with 16 bases sitting between them. The germline V gene has CDR1 MNHNS and CDR2 SASEGT. The CDR3 nucleotides read TGTGCCAGCAGTGAAAATTGGGCAGGGAACAACGAGCAGTACTTC. Protein sequence: CASSENWAGNNEQYF.

CDR3 residues: CASSQDPRGLSGYTF. CDR3 DNA sequence: TGCGCCAGCAGCCAAGATCCGCGGGGGTTGAGTGGCTACACCTTC. The chain couples TRBV4-1 to TRBJ1-2, with TRBD1 as a possible D gene (5 bases). CDR3 length: 15 amino acids. CDR1 is MGHRA and CDR2 is YSYEKL in the germline V gene. The V end was cut by 0 bases, the J end by 7 bases, with 15 bases between.

The rearrangement links TRBV5-1 to TRBJ2-2, with D perhaps matching TRBD2 (6 bases). This CDR3 region has 16 residues. Trimming removed 5 bases from V and 6 bases from J, with 20 bases in between. Germline CDR1 is SGHRS and CDR2 is YFSETQ. CDR3 sequence (DNA): TGCGCCAGCAGATCAACTAGCTCGGGTCTATCCGGGGAGCTGTTTTTT. This codes for CASRSTSSGLSGELFF.

This chain joins TRBV2 and TRBJ1-3; weak D call: TRBD1 (5 bases). The germline CDR1 and CDR2 sequences are SNHLY and FYNNEI. V lost 6 bases to trimming and J lost 0 bases, with 12 bases between them. This CDR3 comprises 15 residues. CDR3 bases: TGTGCCAGCAGGGGGACTGGGAGCTCTGGAAACACCATATATTTT. Translation: CASRGTGSSGNTIYF.

CDR3 DNA sequence: TGTGCCAGTAGTGTCCAGCCAACACCGAACACTGAAGCTTTCTTT. It specifies CASSVQPTPNTEAFF. The rearrangement joins TRBV19 to TRBJ1-1; D is undetermined. Germline V CDR1 and CDR2: LNHDA, SQIVND (reference sequence). CDR3 length: 15 amino acids. The V gene lost 5 bases and the J gene lost 1 base, with 14 bases spanning the gap.

The J gene is TRBJ2-7, the V gene TRBV11-3; 15 positions agree with TRBD2. Germline values: CDR1 SGHNT, CDR2 YENEEA. V gave up 1 base and J gave up 12 bases; unmatched junction bases: 7. This CDR3 has 15 amino acids. Here the CDR3 DNA reads TGTGCCAGCAGCTTAGGGGGACTAGCGGGAGGACGTAGGTACTTC. As protein: CASSLGGLAGGRRYF.

The J gene is TRBJ2-3, the V gene TRBV11-3; the D is unclear. V was pared by 0 bases and J by 3 bases, with 13 bases between. Germline V lookup: CDR1 SGHNT, CDR2 YENEEA. The CDR3 contains 16 residues. The CDR3 coding sequence is TGTGCCAGCAGCTTAGATCTCCAGCCGAGGACAGATACGCAGTATTTT. It is translated as CASSLDLQPRTDTQYF.

J is TRBJ2-5 and V is TRBV4-1, with TRBD2 identical over 13 bases. V shed 3 bases, J shed 5 bases, and the junction held 9 bases outside the gene matches. The germline V gene encodes CDR1 MGHRA and CDR2 YSYEKL. The CDR3 loop spans 17 amino acids. For the CDR3, the DNA is TGCGCCAGCAGCCATTCTACTAGCGGGAGGGCCGGGGAGACCCAGTACTTC. This gives the protein CASSHSTSGRAGETQYF.

V and J are TRBV15 and TRBJ2-3; 7 bases agree with TRBD1. V lost 3 bases to trimming and J lost 2 bases; unmatched junction nucleotides: 2. CDR3 length: 14 residues. Germline CDR1 LNHNV, CDR2 YYDKDF (reference sequence). Here the CDR3 reads CATSRTGTTDTQYF. The CDR3 DNA reads TGTGCCACCAGCAGGACAGGGACCACAGATACGCAGTATTTT.

The rearrangement joins TRBV6-1 to TRBJ1-2; the D is unclear. CDR3 length equals 13 residues. The germline CDR1 and CDR2 sequences are MNHNS and SASEGT. Trimming left V 10 bases short and J 0 bases short, with 12 bases between. CDR3 in DNA: TGTGCCACCGGACGGACTTCTAACTATGGCTACACCTTC. This sequence encodes CATGRTSNYGYTF.

This clone has just a few counts. V gene TRBV5-8 combines with J gene TRBJ2-7; TRBD1 is a possible D gene (5 bases). This CDR3 has 15 amino acids. V was clipped by 1 base and J by 7 bases, with 18 bases between them. From germline, CDR1 is SGHTS and CDR2 YDEGEE. CDR3 sequence reads: CASSLYTGGGGEQYF. The CDR3 nucleotides are TGTGCCAGCAGCTTGTATACAGGTGGTGGTGGGGAGCAGTACTTC.

The V gene is TRBV6-5, the J gene TRBJ2-7; D gene unclear. CDR3 length: 13 amino acids. The V gene lost 11 bases and the J gene lost 3 bases, with 17 bases spanning the gap. Germline values: CDR1 MNHEY, CDR2 SVGAGI. The CDR3 region is CAVLDSRNYEQYF. The CDR3 DNA is TGTGCCGTCCTAGATAGTCGGAACTACGAGCAGTACTTC.